Listed here are 28 T cell receptor beta chains from one sample, sequenced in a study of blood T cell repertoires in COVID-19. Repertoires were generated with immunoSEQ multiplex PCR, while TCRdb's copy carries only in-frame clones and drops some. In the table there are around 140,000 clones, around 86% of which are singletons. Sequencing input: peripheral blood. The receptor source for this set is a woman in her sixties or seventies with active or convalescent COVID-19.

This chain uses TRBV9 with TRBJ1-5; D ambiguous. The germline V gene has CDR1 SGDLS and CDR2 YYNGEE. The V gene lost 0 bases and the J gene lost 5 bases, with 6 bases spanning the gap. This CDR3 has 13 residues. The CDR3 coding sequence is TGTGCCAGCAGCGTAGGAGCTGATCAGCCCCAGCATTTT. Amino acid sequence: CASSVGADQPQHF.

The chain is built from TRBV19 and TRBJ1-1; 8 nucleotides agree with TRBD1. J was trimmed by 6 bases and V by 3 bases; bases with no gene match: 3. The CDR3 has 13 amino acids. Germline CDR1 is LNHDA and CDR2 is SQIVND (reference sequence). The CDR3 spells CASSISGGSEAFF. CDR3 DNA sequence: TGTGCCAGTAGTATTTCAGGGGGCTCTGAAGCTTTCTTT.

The chain uses TRBV6-5 and TRBJ2-3; D may be TRBD1 (6 bases). Trimming shortened V by 5 bases and J by 0 bases, and 9 bases separated the two germline ends. This CDR3 has 14 residues. CDR1 MNHEY and CDR2 SVGAGI come from the germline V gene. CDR3 sequence (DNA): TGTGCCAGCAGTAGAGGACAGAGCACAGATACGCAGTATTTT. Protein product: CASSRGQSTDTQYF.

This chain uses TRBV6-5 with TRBJ1-2, with D perhaps matching TRBD1 (5 bases). V was clipped by 6 bases and J by 2 bases, with 10 bases between them. This CDR3 has 13 residues. The germline V gene has CDR1 MNHEY and CDR2 SVGAGI. CDR3 residues: CASRVRQNYGYTF. Written as DNA, the CDR3 is TGTGCCAGCAGGGTTAGACAGAACTATGGCTACACCTTC.

This clone was picked up a small number of times. This chain connects TRBV5-6 to TRBJ2-5; possibly TRBD2 for D (5 bases). This CDR3 has 13 amino acids. Trimming left V 4 bases short and J 5 bases short, with 12 bases between. The germline V gene encodes CDR1 SGHDT and CDR2 YYEEEE. The chain's CDR3 is CASSPGISETQYF. Here the CDR3 DNA reads TGTGCCAGCAGCCCCGGGATTTCCGAGACCCAGTACTTC.

This chain uses TRBV11-2 with TRBJ2-2; no definite D call. The CDR3 is 13 amino acids. In germline, CDR1 is SGHAT, CDR2 FQNNGV. V lost 5 bases, J lost 7 bases, and 11 bases lay in between. The CDR3 nucleotides are TGTGCCAGCAGCCCACGAGTCTACGGGGAGCTGTTTTTT. It codes for CASSPRVYGELFF. The full variable domain, rest sourced from reference TRBV11-2 and TRBJ2-2, is EAGVAQSPRYKIIEKRQSVAFWCNPISGHATLYWYQQILGQGPKLLIQFQNNGVVDDSQLPKDRFSAERLKGVDSTLKIQPAKLEDSAVYLCASSPRVYGELFFGEGSRLTVL.

V is TRBV3-1 (or the pseudogene TRBV3-2) and J is TRBJ1-2, with TRBD1 identical over 7 bases. The CDR3 has 15 amino acids. Germline CDR1 and CDR2: LGHDT and YNNKEL (reference sequence). With 3 bases clipped from V and 0 bases from J, the junction kept 4 bases outside the gene matches. CDR3 nucleotides: TGTGCCAGCAGCCAGGGGCAGGGGGCTAACTATGGCTACACCTTC. Translation gives CASSQGQGANYGYTF.

This clone was counted a single time. The rearrangement joins TRBV4-1 to TRBJ1-1; maybe TRBD1 (5 bases). Per the germline V gene, CDR1 is MGHRA and CDR2 is YSYEKL. The CDR3 runs to 13 residues. The ends were cut back, 7 bases at V and 7 bases at J, with 16 bases in the middle. The CDR3 is CASTQDRGGEAFF. CDR3 DNA: TGCGCCAGCACACAGGACCGGGGGGGTGAAGCTTTCTTT.

Ten or more counts support this clone. The chain links TRBV19 to TRBJ1-5; 7 bases map to TRBD1. V trimming: 5 bases; J trimming: 4 bases; junction bases outside the gene matches: 8. Germline V gene data show CDR1 as LNHDA and CDR2 as SQIVND (reference sequence). The length of the CDR3 is 15 residues. The CDR3 protein is CASSDRDSENQPQHF. CDR3 sequence (DNA): TGTGCCAGTAGTGACCGGGACAGTGAGAATCAGCCCCAGCATTTT.

The chain carries TRBV6-2 or TRBV6-3 and TRBJ2-1, with 7 positions matching TRBD2. The V gene end was trimmed by 0 bases and the J gene end by 6 bases; junction bases not matched to a gene: 11. Germline loops: CDR1 MNHEY, CDR2 SVGEGT. The CDR3 contains 17 residues. The CDR3 here is CASSYSVAGTTINEQFF. CDR3 bases: TGTGCCAGCAGTTACTCGGTAGCCGGGACTACGATCAATGAGCAGTTCTTC.

The chain carries TRBV10-3 and TRBJ1-2, with unresolved D. The germline V and J ends were trimmed by 5 bases and 0 bases, with 7 bases remaining between them. The CDR3 sequence is 13 residues long. The germline gives CDR1 ENHRY, CDR2 SYGVKD. Here the CDR3 reads CAISTDANYGYTF. Here the CDR3 DNA reads TGTGCCATCAGTACAGACGCTAACTATGGCTACACCTTC.

This chain connects TRBV20-1 to TRBJ2-1; a possible D gene is TRBD2 (6 bases). Germline V gene lookup returns CDR1 DFQATT and CDR2 SNEGSKA (reference sequence). The CDR3 length is 12 residues. Trimming pared 3 bases from V and 10 bases from J, leaving 13 bases between. CDR3 coding DNA: TGCAGTGCTAGTTGGGGGGTGGGAGAGCAGTTCTTC. Encoded protein: CSASWGVGEQFF.

The rearrangement uses TRBV28 and TRBJ1-4; 9 bases are shared with TRBD1. J lost 8 bases, V lost 1 base, and 8 bases had no gene match. Germline lookup yields CDR1 MDHEN and CDR2 SYDVKM. CDR3 length equals 16 residues. The CDR3 loop reads CASSLFRTGEEEKLFF. For the CDR3, the DNA is TGTGCCAGCAGTTTATTCAGGACAGGGGAAGAGGAAAAACTGTTTTTT.

The chain combines TRBV20-1 with TRBJ1-1; possible D gene TRBD1, 5 bases. Germline loops: CDR1 DFQATT, CDR2 SNEGSKA (reference sequence). The CDR3 is 13 residues long. Trimming shortened V by 3 bases and J by 6 bases, and 14 bases separated the two germline ends. As DNA, the CDR3 is TGCAGTGCTAGTTTGGGGGGTTGGGCTGAAGCTTTCTTT. Its protein is CSASLGGWAEAFF.

This clone was seen just once. The chain recombines TRBV5-5 with TRBJ2-3, with TRBD2 identical over 7 bases. The CDR3 is 15 amino acids. V dropped 2 bases and J dropped 4; count of bases not matched to a gene: 7. Germline V gene data show CDR1 as SGHKS and CDR2 as YYEKEE (reference sequence). The CDR3 sequence is CASSFSLAISDTQYF. The CDR3, as DNA: TGTGCCAGCAGCTTCTCACTAGCGATTTCAGATACGCAGTATTTT.

V and J are TRBV10-3 and TRBJ1-1; 7 positions agree with TRBD1. CDR3 size: 13 residues. V lost 6 bases to trimming and J lost 3 bases; unmatched junction nucleotides: 4. Germline V gene sequence: CDR1 ENHRY, CDR2 SYGVKD. CDR3 in DNA: TGTGCCATCAGAAGACAGGGTGACACTGAAGCTTTCTTT. Protein product: CAIRRQGDTEAFF.

The V gene is TRBV5-1, the J gene TRBJ2-3; 8 nucleotides match TRBD1. CDR1 SGHRS and CDR2 YFSETQ come from the germline V gene. Trimming removed 4 bases from V and 6 bases from J; junction bases left unmatched: 7. This CDR3 spans 14 amino acids. For the CDR3, the DNA is TGCGCCAGCAGCCCAGGGACAGGCTCTGATACGCAGTATTTT. Residues: CASSPGTGSDTQYF.

The gene calls are TRBV11-2 and TRBJ1-6, with D uncertain. Germline assignment: CDR1 SGHAT and CDR2 FQNNGV. Trimming removed 5 bases at V and 0 bases at J, with 5 bases between. This CDR3 has 14 amino acids. CDR3 DNA sequence: TGTGCCAGCAGCGCAGGCTCCTATAATTCACCCCTCCACTTT. Translating gives CASSAGSYNSPLHF.

V and J are TRBV10-3 and TRBJ2-1; TRBD1 matches 7 bases. The length of the CDR3 is 15 residues. After removal of 0 bases from V and 5 bases from J, the junction contained 4 bases not matched to a gene. CDR1 is ENHRY, CDR2 SYGVKD, per germline. The CDR3 reads CAISESGQKNNEQFF. In DNA form, the CDR3 reads TGTGCCATCAGTGAGTCGGGACAGAAGAACAATGAGCAGTTCTTC.

V and J are TRBV27 and TRBJ1-3; 9 bases are a match to TRBD1. Per germline, CDR1 MNHEY and CDR2 SMNVEV (reference sequence). The trim removed 6 bases at V and 1 base at J, leaving 1 base unmatched. This CDR3 has 14 residues. CDR3 bases: TGTGCCAGCAGGGGGACAGGGTCTGGAAACACCATATATTTT. Translating it yields CASRGTGSGNTIYF.

The CDR3 bases are TGTGCCATCAGTGAGTCTGGGGGAGGCGAGCAGTACTTC. This codes for CAISESGGGEQYF. The chain is built from TRBV10-3 and TRBJ2-7, with D perhaps TRBD2 (6 bases). CDR1 ENHRY and CDR2 SYGVKD come from the germline V gene. The V end was cut by 0 bases, the J end by 6 bases, with 9 bases between. This CDR3 region has 13 residues.

V usage is TRBV28 and J usage is TRBJ1-1, with a weak D call TRBD1 (5 bases). Trimming took off 5 bases at V and 0 bases at J, with 16 bases between the two ends. CDR3 length equals 16 residues. The V gene's germline CDR1 is MDHEN and CDR2 SYDVKM. CDR3 coding DNA: TGTGCCAGCAGTCGACAGCTTCCAGCAATGAACACTGAAGCTTTCTTT. Translating it yields CASSRQLPAMNTEAFF.

The V gene is TRBV19, the J gene TRBJ1-4, with D possibly matching TRBD1 (6 bases). Between the trimmed V and J ends, which lost 2 bases and 8 bases, there was a span of 9 bases. Germline CDR1 reads LNHDA; CDR2 reads SQIVND (reference sequence). This CDR3 has 13 residues. The CDR3 loop reads CASSINRDEKLFF. CDR3 coding DNA: TGTGCCAGTAGTATAAACAGGGACGAAAAACTGTTTTTT.

The chain combines TRBV7-3 with TRBJ2-3; tentative D call: TRBD2 (6 bases). Trimming pared 1 base from V and 5 bases from J, leaving 10 bases between. This CDR3 is 14 amino acids long. CDR1 SGHTA and CDR2 FQGTGA come from the germline V gene. The CDR3 DNA reads as TGTGCCAGCAGCTTAATTGGAGGGCAAGATACGCAGTATTTT. Translating it yields CASSLIGGQDTQYF.

The chain's CDR3 is CASSLVDQPQHF. The CDR3 DNA is TGTGCCAGCAGCTTAGTCGATCAGCCCCAGCATTTT. The chain uses TRBV7-9 and TRBJ1-5; no definite D call. V lost 1 base and J 5 bases, leaving 3 bases between the germline ends. The CDR3 totals 12 residues. Germline V gene lookup returns CDR1 SEHNR and CDR2 FQNEAQ (reference sequence).

This chain connects TRBV10-3 to TRBJ2-3, with 11 bases that match TRBD2. Germline V CDR1 and CDR2: ENHRY, SYGVKD. The V segment lost 1 base and the J segment 2 bases; nucleotides outside the gene matches: 5. The CDR3 covers 17 residues. The DNA for the CDR3 is TGTGCCATCAGTGAGTTTGGACTAGCGGGTTTCACAGATACGCAGTATTTT. Translation: CAISEFGLAGFTDTQYF.

The chain combines TRBV28 with TRBJ2-1, with D hard to call. The CDR3 totals 14 residues. The germline V gene has CDR1 MDHEN and CDR2 SYDVKM. Trimming took 7 bases from V and 1 from J, leaving 11 bases between them. DNA for the CDR3: TGTGCCAGCATCCCGGCGGAGTCCTACAATGAGCAGTTCTTC. This encodes CASIPAESYNEQFF.

This clone was recorded only once. The V gene is TRBV19, the J gene TRBJ1-2, with D uncertain. Deletions cut 0 bases from V and 7 bases from J, with 12 bases between. Germline CDR1 LNHDA, CDR2 SQIVND (reference sequence). This CDR3 is 14 amino acids long. Written as DNA, the CDR3 is TGTGCCAGTAGTATAGATCCGGGTTCTGGTGGCTACACCTTC. Translating gives CASSIDPGSGGYTF.